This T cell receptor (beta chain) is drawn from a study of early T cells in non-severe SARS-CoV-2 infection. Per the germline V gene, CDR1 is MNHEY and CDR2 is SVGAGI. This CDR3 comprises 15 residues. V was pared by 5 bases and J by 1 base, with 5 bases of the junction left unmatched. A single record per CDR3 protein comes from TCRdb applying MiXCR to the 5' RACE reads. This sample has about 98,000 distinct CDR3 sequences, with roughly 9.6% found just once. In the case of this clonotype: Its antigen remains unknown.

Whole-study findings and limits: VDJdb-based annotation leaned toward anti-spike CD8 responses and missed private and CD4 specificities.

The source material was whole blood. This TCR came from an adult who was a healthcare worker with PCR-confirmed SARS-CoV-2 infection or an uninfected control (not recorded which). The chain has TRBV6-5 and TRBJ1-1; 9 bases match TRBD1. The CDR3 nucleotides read TGTGCCAGCAGTCCGCAGACAGGGGGGAACACTGAAGCTTTCTTT. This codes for CASSPQTGGNTEAFF.